This T cell receptor beta chain was found in a study of cytomegalovirus exposure and HLA in healthy donors. Overall study results and limits: As was reported, the classifier diagnosed cytomegalovirus status with high specificity and sensitivity.

The germline CDR1 and CDR2 sequences are SQVTM and ANQGSEA. The junction had 9 bases not matched to a gene; V was cut back by 4 bases and J by 0 bases. The CDR3 sequence is 16 residues long. Both 60 Vbeta primers and 13 Jbeta primers went into the PCR. Using immunoSEQ multiplex PCR, the repertoire was profiled, and TCRdb retains in-frame clones only, with some absent. The data hold 150,000 or so clones, with approximately 80% observed a single time. As regards this clone: The antigen is unknown.

The sequenced sample consisted of PBMCs. This TCR derives from a man in his fifties or sixties in good health and CMV-seronegative. The chain is built from TRBV29-1 and TRBJ2-5; 9 bases align to TRBD2. The CDR3 protein is CSVGGRDIQYQETQYF. CDR3 coding DNA: TGCAGCGTTGGCGGGAGGGACATTCAGTACCAAGAGACCCAGTACTTC.